The rows below give T cell receptor beta chains drawn from one sample of a study of blood T cell repertoires in COVID-19. TCRdb keeps only in-frame clones here, not all; method: immunoSEQ multiplex PCR. The sample shows about 97,000 clones, around 87% of them seen only once. Material for sequencing was peripheral blood. These receptors all come from a woman aged 25 to 39 with acute or convalescent COVID-19. The CDR3 runs from the conserved cysteine through the conserved F or W.

j_call | v_call | cdr3_aa
TRBJ1-6 | TRBV5-1 | CASSLPDRSYNSPLHF
TRBJ2-7 | TRBV29-1 | CSVEERRGSYEQYF
TRBJ1-4 | TRBV30 | CAWSVRFRSEKLFF
TRBJ1-4 | TRBV9 | CASSVAAGVGEKLFF
TRBJ1-1 | TRBV2 | CASRETGVTEAFF
TRBJ1-2 | TRBV18 | CASSPPTGVNYGYTF
TRBJ1-2 | TRBV3-1/TRBV3-2 | CASSPTFQGYYTF
TRBJ2-3 | TRBV9 | CASSVADGRGEDTQYF
TRBJ1-1 | TRBV7-9 | CASSLSPGVPEAFF
TRBJ1-6 | TRBV13 | CASSSSASDSPLHF
TRBJ1-6 | TRBV30 | CAWSDQGLGSPLHF
TRBJ2-7 | TRBV5-6 | CASNSFGTGGGEQYF
TRBJ1-6 | TRBV28 | CASSLRQGSSPLHF
TRBJ1-1 | TRBV29-1 | CSSWDSFSEAFF
TRBJ1-3 | TRBV9 | CASSPPGQAGNTIYF
TRBJ1-5 | TRBV28 | CASSLPGGDQPQHF
TRBJ1-5 | TRBV2 | CASSPRQNSNQPQHF
TRBJ1-2 | TRBV30 | CAWRGGGDGYTF
TRBJ2-2 | TRBV5-1 | CASSPPSSGGARTGELFF
TRBJ2-3 | TRBV15 | CATSRAGGAVDTQYF
TRBJ2-1 | TRBV6-1 | CASSARDRGLRGGYNEQFF
TRBJ1-2 | TRBV28 | CASSLLGGQGDYYYGYTF
TRBJ1-3 | TRBV11-1 | CASSLDRGNTIYF
TRBJ1-5 | TRBV12-3/TRBV12-4 | CASSYDRNQPQHF
TRBJ2-1 | TRBV6-5 | CASSLLLAGAEQFF
TRBJ1-2 | TRBV7-8 | CASSLGGQGHYGYTF
TRBJ1-6 | TRBV6-5 | CASKTGTENSPLHF
TRBJ2-3 | TRBV7-8 | CASSFVSGGNTDTQYF
TRBJ1-5 | TRBV5-5 | CASSMTEAWPQHF
TRBJ2-7 | TRBV30 | CAWSADSSYEQYF
TRBJ2-7 | TRBV25-1 | CASRGTGNYEQYF
TRBJ1-5 | TRBV6-6 | CASSPSNRGEGNQPQHF
TRBJ1-1 | TRBV6-5 | CASSYSLGARTEAFF
TRBJ2-2 | TRBV7-9 | CASSLRISVASGNTGELFF
TRBJ2-2 | TRBV2 | CASYFFNTGELFF
TRBJ2-1 | TRBV28 | CASSPRTEPYNEQFF
TRBJ1-4 | TRBV12-5 | CASGLAQGYNEKLFF
TRBJ1-4 | TRBV9 | CASSGIPGQGNEKLFF
TRBJ1-2 | TRBV5-1 | CASSFTIQGAYGYTF
TRBJ1-2 | TRBV30 | CAWGQKTGYYGYTF
TRBJ2-2 | TRBV19 | CASSNPLTSGGRTGELFF
TRBJ1-6 | TRBV7-2 | CASSSTGFDNSPLHF
TRBJ1-3 | TRBV12-3/TRBV12-4 | CASSSRTGGTVYF
TRBJ1-5 | TRBV15 | CATSRAGTFNQPQHF
TRBJ2-7 | TRBV4-2 | CASSQDSVSEQYF
TRBJ2-3 | TRBV12-3/TRBV12-4 | CASSFGEGTQYF
TRBJ1-3 | TRBV28 | CATHLTRAGNTIYF
TRBJ1-4 | TRBV19 | CASSPKAQGAGEKLFF
TRBJ1-2 | TRBV6-5 | CASSYSTVTTKYGYTF
TRBJ2-7 | TRBV4-1 | CASSQGTGGNEQYF
TRBJ1-1 | TRBV19 | CASTPNRAEAFF
TRBJ2-1 | TRBV10-3 | CAIQGSYNEQFF
TRBJ2-7 | TRBV28 | CASSSYRGRYEQYF
TRBJ1-1 | TRBV28 | CASSPGQLYPLARTEAFF
TRBJ1-2 | TRBV19 | CASSPLDRLGNYGYTF
TRBJ1-1 | TRBV6-5 | CASSYRGRVTEAFF
TRBJ1-2 | TRBV20-1 | CSASRQGGYTF
TRBJ2-7 | TRBV4-1 | CASSQDAGAYEQYF
TRBJ2-2 | TRBV5-1 | CASSPRQGGTGELFF